This T cell receptor beta chain was identified during a study of blood T cell repertoires in COVID-19. The ends were cut back, 4 bases at V and 8 bases at J, with 3 bases in the middle. Germline CDR1 reads SNHLY; CDR2 reads FYNNEI. This CDR3 has 10 amino acids. The method was immunoSEQ multiplex PCR; TCRdb's version includes in-frame clones alone and lacks a portion of them. Here the sample spans 350,000 or so clones, approximately 87% being singletons. Sequenced sample: peripheral blood. The chain employs TRBV2 and TRBJ2-1; no reliable D call. The TCR was taken from a woman in her 30s with COVID-19, enrolled during active disease. CDR3 sequence (DNA): TGTGCCAGCAGTGCCTATGAGCAGTTCTTC. This encodes CASSAYEQFF.